These 15 T cell receptor beta chains came from one sample sequenced in a study of shared clonotypes between healthy human individuals. The method was immunoSEQ multiplex PCR; TCRdb's version includes in-frame clones alone and lacks a portion of them. This table has under 1,100,000 clones, about 70% appearing once. The sample consisted of memory CD4+ T cells sorted from blood. The subset was: CD45RA-negative fraction. The receptors here all came from a man aged 18 to 30 in good health.

This sequence joins TRBV20-1 and TRBJ2-7; D is ambiguous. V was clipped by 3 bases and J by 3 bases, with 6 bases between them. Per germline, CDR1 DFQATT and CDR2 SNEGSKA (reference sequence). This CDR3 spans 11 amino acids. The CDR3 is CSASRSYEQYF. CDR3 DNA sequence: TGCAGTGCTAGTCGCAGCTACGAGCAGTACTTC.

The chain has TRBV6-5 and TRBJ2-2; D uncertain. The CDR3 covers 15 residues. Trimming took off 2 bases at V and 2 bases at J, with 9 bases between the two ends. Germline V gene sequence: CDR1 MNHEY, CDR2 SVGAGI. CDR3 in DNA: TGTGCCAGCAGTTACGCCAGGCCCAACACCGGGGAGCTGTTTTTT. It translates to CASSYARPNTGELFF.

This sequence joins TRBV7-9 and TRBJ2-3, with TRBD2 identical over 7 bases. V dropped 4 bases and J dropped 0; count of bases not matched to a gene: 4. CDR3 length equals 15 residues. Germline V lookup: CDR1 SEHNR, CDR2 FQNEAQ (reference sequence). The CDR3 DNA is TGTGCCAGCAGCTCCGGGGGGTCTAGCACAGATACGCAGTATTTT. This gives the protein CASSSGGSSTDTQYF.

The chain combines TRBV2 with TRBJ1-1, with 7 bases aligning to TRBD1. With V trimmed by 6 bases and J by 1 base, 2 bases remained unmatched. The CDR3 consists of 13 residues. Germline values: CDR1 SNHLY, CDR2 FYNNEI. The CDR3 loop is CASRDRKNTEAFF. The CDR3 nucleotides are TGTGCCAGCAGGGACAGGAAGAACACTGAAGCTTTCTTT. Looking up the rest from reference TRBV2 and TRBJ1-1 gives the full variable domain: EPEVTQTPSHQVTQMGQEVILRCVPISNHLYFYWYRQILGQKVEFLVSFYNNEISEKSEIFDDQFSVERPDGSNFTLKIRSTKLEDSAMYFCASRDRKNTEAFFGQGTRLTVV.

With regard to this clone: The same CDR3 arises from other DNA sequences in this sample as well. This chain links TRBV7-2 with TRBJ2-2; D not certain. V dropped 0 bases and J dropped 0 bases, with 5 bases sitting between them. This CDR3 has 15 amino acids. Germline values: CDR1 SGHTA, CDR2 FQGNSA. CDR3 coding DNA: TGTGCCAGCAGCTTAGCGGGTCCGAACACCGGGGAGCTGTTTTTT. Translating it yields CASSLAGPNTGELFF.

This clone was counted between two and nine times. Mismatch with germline at one junction end may stem from a read error. The chain carries TRBV7-7 and TRBJ2-7, with D possibly TRBD2 on 5 matching bases. The germline V gene has CDR1 SSHAT and CDR2 FNYEAQ (reference sequence). This CDR3 has 13 residues. Written as DNA, the CDR3 is TGTGCTAGCAGCTTAGACCGGGGCTACGAGCAGTACTTC. It specifies CASSLDRGYEQYF. Together with reference TRBV7-7 and TRBJ2-7, the CDR3 gives the full variable domain: GAGVSQSPRYKVTKRGQDVTLRCDPISSHATLYWYQQALGQGPEFLTYFNYEAQPDKSGLPSDRFSAERPEGSISTLTIQRTEQRDSAMYRCASSLDRGYEQYFGPGTRLTVT.

V and J are TRBV5-8 and TRBJ1-6; 7 bases match TRBD1. The CDR3 length is 15 residues. Germline CDR1 reads SGHTS; CDR2 reads YDEGEE. Trimming removed 4 bases from V and 7 bases from J; junction bases left unmatched: 8. The CDR3 is CASSPRTGGNSPLHF. For the CDR3, the DNA is TGTGCCAGCAGCCCCCGGACAGGAGGGAATTCACCCCTCCACTTT.

This chain's CDR3 is CASGLRTGDTAPLHF. The DNA of the CDR3 is TGTGCCAGCGGACTGCGGACAGGAGATACCGCACCCCTCCACTTT. This sequence joins TRBV6-1 and TRBJ1-6; 7 bases are a match to TRBD1. V lost 8 bases and J lost 11; bases outside the gene matches: 15. The CDR3 has 15 residues. Germline V gene sequence: CDR1 MNHNS, CDR2 SASEGT.

Worth noting for this clone: The sample has other DNA sequences that encode this CDR3 too. V usage is TRBV7-9 and J usage is TRBJ1-4, with D maybe TRBD1 (6 bases). The CDR3 extends over 14 amino acids. Germline loops: CDR1 SEHNR, CDR2 FQNEAQ (reference sequence). V was pared by 1 base and J by 5 bases, with 8 bases between. CDR3 sequence: CASSLGTANEKLFF. The CDR3 DNA is TGTGCCAGCAGCTTAGGGACAGCGAATGAAAAACTGTTTTTT.

This clone has a handful of counts. A much larger clone lies one base from this, so it may be a read error. Other DNA sequences from this sample encode an identical CDR3 as well. The chain is built from TRBV7-2 and TRBJ1-1, with D unresolved. Germline-derived CDR1 and CDR2 are SGHTA and FQGNSA. There are 13 residues in the CDR3. The ends were cut back, 3 bases at V and 1 base at J, with 6 bases in the middle. CDR3 DNA: TGTGCCAGCAGCTTGACTGAGAACACTGAAGCTTTCTTT. Translation gives CASSLTENTEAFF.

This chain connects TRBV2 to TRBJ2-2; 7 bases agree with TRBD2. Germline assignment: CDR1 SNHLY and CDR2 FYNNEI. The CDR3 extends over 15 amino acids. Germline trimming cut 8 bases from V and 1 base from J; bases unmatched to any gene: 7. The CDR3 reads CASHTGTMNTGELFF. The CDR3 DNA reads as TGTGCCAGCCATACCGGGACTATGAACACCGGGGAGCTGTTTTTT.

The rearrangement joins TRBV5-1 to TRBJ2-5, with 8 bases aligning to TRBD1. Germline V lookup: CDR1 SGHRS, CDR2 YFSETQ. J lost 4 bases, V lost 3 bases, and 11 bases had no gene match. This CDR3 is 16 amino acids long. CDR3 loop: CASSSTPGGGGETQYF. The DNA for the CDR3 is TGCGCCAGCAGCTCAACCCCAGGGGGCGGAGGAGAGACCCAGTACTTC.

The chain has TRBV6-1 and TRBJ1-5, with D tentatively TRBD1 (5 bases). V shed 1 base and J shed 10 bases, with 17 bases lying between them. Germline V CDR1 and CDR2: MNHNS, SASEGT. This CDR3 has 15 amino acids. CDR3 protein: CASSEGLGHQYPQHF. DNA of the CDR3: TGTGCCAGCAGTGAAGGATTAGGACACCAGTACCCCCAGCATTTT.

This clone was counted a single time. This chain links TRBV6-1 with TRBJ2-1; 11 bases agree with TRBD2. The V and J ends lost 5 bases and 9 bases, in that order; junction bases with no gene match: 6. CDR3 size: 14 residues. Germline lookup yields CDR1 MNHNS and CDR2 SASEGT. CDR3 nucleotide sequence: TGTGCCAGCAGTTATAGCGGGGGGGCTAGTGAGCAGTTCTTC. The encoded protein is CASSYSGGASEQFF.

This chain joins TRBV6-6 and TRBJ1-2; TRBD1 is a possible D gene (5 bases). This CDR3 contains 14 residues. Trimming pared 6 bases from V and 8 bases from J, leaving 19 bases between. Germline values: CDR1 MNHNY, CDR2 SVGAGI (reference sequence). The CDR3 spells CASSPMLSGGGYTF. The CDR3 coding sequence is TGTGCCAGCAGCCCCATGTTGTCGGGGGGGGGCTACACCTTC.